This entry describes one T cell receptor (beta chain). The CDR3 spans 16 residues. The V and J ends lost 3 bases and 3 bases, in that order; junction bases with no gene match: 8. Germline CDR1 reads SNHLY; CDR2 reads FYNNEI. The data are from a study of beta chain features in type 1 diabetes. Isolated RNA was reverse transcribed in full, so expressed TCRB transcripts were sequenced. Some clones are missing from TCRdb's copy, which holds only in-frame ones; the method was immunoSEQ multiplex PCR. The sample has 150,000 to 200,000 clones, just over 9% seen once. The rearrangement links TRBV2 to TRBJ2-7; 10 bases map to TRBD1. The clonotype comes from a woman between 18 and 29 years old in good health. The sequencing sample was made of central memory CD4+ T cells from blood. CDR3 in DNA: TGTGCCAGCAGTGACGGGGACAGGGGAAAAGGCTACGAGCAGTACTTC. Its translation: CASSDGDRGKGYEQYF.